This TCR beta chain came from a study of T cells in women clearing cervical HPV infection. Findings and limits, study-wide: Repertoire richness, not evenness, was significantly elevated in CIN3+ cases versus controls. A classifier using richness and V gene abundances reached an AUC of 0.83.

Germline CDR1 and CDR2: SGHRS and YFSETQ. CDR3 length: 14 amino acids. Of note for this clone: The antigen is not known. The observed sequence ends 3 residues before the CDR3 terminus, with the missing tail filled in from the germline J gene.

HPV was found by MY09/MY11 PCR and dot-blot genotyping. Profiling relied on immunoSEQ multiplex PCR, and the TCRdb table lists in-frame clones only, not all of them. The sample totals some 40,000 clones. The source of this sequence is a woman aged 18 to 75 with a cervical HPV16 infection that either progressed to CIN3+ or cleared (not recorded which). This chain joins TRBV5-1 and TRBJ1-2, with D possibly being TRBD1 (5 bases). Specimen: blood buffy coat. CDR3 amino acids: CASSSGAGMTTYTF. The DNA read from the CDR3 is TGCGCCAGCAGCTCCGGCGCAGGGATGACGACC.